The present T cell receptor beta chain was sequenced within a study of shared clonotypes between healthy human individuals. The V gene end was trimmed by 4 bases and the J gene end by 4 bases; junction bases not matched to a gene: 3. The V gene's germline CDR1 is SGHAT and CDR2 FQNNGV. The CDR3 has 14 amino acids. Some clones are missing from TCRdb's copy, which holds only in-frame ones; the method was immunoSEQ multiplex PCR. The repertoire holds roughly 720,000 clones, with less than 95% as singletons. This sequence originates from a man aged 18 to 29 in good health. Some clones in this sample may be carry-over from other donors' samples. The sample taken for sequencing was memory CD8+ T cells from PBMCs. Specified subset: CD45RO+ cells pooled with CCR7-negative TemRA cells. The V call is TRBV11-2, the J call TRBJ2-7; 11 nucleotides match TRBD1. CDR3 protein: CASSWGTGGYEQYF. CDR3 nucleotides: TGTGCCAGCAGCTGGGGGACAGGGGGATACGAGCAGTACTTC.